Listed here is a single T cell receptor (beta chain). Its target is unknown. This entry is derived from a study of cytomegalovirus exposure and HLA in healthy donors. Trimming shortened V by 6 bases and J by 3 bases, and 11 bases separated the two germline ends. CDR1 is MNHEY and CDR2 is SVGAGI in the germline V gene. The CDR3 extends over 13 amino acids. Regarding the study as a whole: Data from an earlier analysis indicated that most TCR beta V segments were productive either about 87% or about 30% of the time. An analysis was carried out at a later point. It showed that HLA-associated TCR beta chains were more clonally expanded than equally common non-associated chains.

The PCR made use of 60 Vbeta and 13 Jbeta primers. Produced via immunoSEQ multiplex PCR; TCRdb's table is partial and in-frame only. The data contain just under 95,000 clones, around four fifths of them singletons. V and J are TRBV6-5 and TRBJ1-1, with a possible D match to TRBD1 (6 bases). This TCR derives from a man in his forties or fifties in good health and CMV-seropositive. Sequencing was carried out using PBMCs. The CDR3 loop reads CASSDDRYTEAFF. The DNA for the CDR3 is TGTGCCAGCAGCGATGACAGGTACACTGAAGCTTTCTTT.